This T cell receptor beta chain was obtained from a study of control samples from healthy donors and cancer patients. A single count supports this clone. Trimming pared 0 bases from V and 6 bases from J, leaving 11 bases between. The CDR3 is 15 amino acids. Germline V lookup: CDR1 LGHNA, CDR2 YNFKEQ. The repertoire was sequenced with immunoSEQ multiplex PCR; TCRdb's copy has only in-frame clones and lacks some. The data show roughly 170,000 clones, with 94% seen just once and roughly 1.3% held by the top ten. The chain joins TRBV4-2 to TRBJ1-4; the D is unclear. Sequenced: blood. This TCR was sampled from a woman under 30 in good health. The CDR3 bases are TGTGCCAGCAGCCAAGAAAAGGGTAGGGATGAAAAACTGTTTTTT. Translating it yields CASSQEKGRDEKLFF.